This T cell receptor beta chain originates from a study of cytomegalovirus exposure and HLA in healthy donors. Study information: The 100 to 150 validation repertoires and the roughly 670 first-cohort repertoires shared a platform, a later analysis reported. Study-level results: TCR sequences were mostly rare, though some public TCRs occurred in many donors.

Only in-frame clones appear in the TCRdb table, and some are missing; sequencing was by immunoSEQ multiplex PCR. The sample shows 160,000 or so clones, 85% to 90% of them seen only once. As regards this clone: What it recognizes is unknown.

Trimming took off 3 bases at V and 6 bases at J, with 9 bases between the two ends. This CDR3 has 12 residues. The germline V gene has CDR1 LNHDA and CDR2 SQIVND (reference sequence). Sequencing was performed on PBMCs. This receptor was obtained from a woman aged 25 to 45 in good health and CMV-seronegative. This chain uses TRBV19 with TRBJ2-7, with D unresolved. The CDR3 protein is CASSIGWSEQYF. CDR3 in DNA: TGTGCCAGTAGTATCGGGTGGAGCGAGCAGTACTTC.